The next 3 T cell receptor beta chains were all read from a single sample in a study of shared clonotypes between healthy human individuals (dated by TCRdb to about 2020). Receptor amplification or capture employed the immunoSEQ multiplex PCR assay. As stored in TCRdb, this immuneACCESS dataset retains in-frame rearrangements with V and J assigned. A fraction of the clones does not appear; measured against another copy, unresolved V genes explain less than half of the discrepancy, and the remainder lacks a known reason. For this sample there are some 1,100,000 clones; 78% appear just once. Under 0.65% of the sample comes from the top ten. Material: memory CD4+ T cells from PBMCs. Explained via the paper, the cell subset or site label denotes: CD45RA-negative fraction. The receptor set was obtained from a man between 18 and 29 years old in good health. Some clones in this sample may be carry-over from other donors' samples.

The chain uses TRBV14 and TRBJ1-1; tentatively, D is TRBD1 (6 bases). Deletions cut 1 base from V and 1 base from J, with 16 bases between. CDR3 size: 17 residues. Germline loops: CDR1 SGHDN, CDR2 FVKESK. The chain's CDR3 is CASSQGWIGGQNTEAFF. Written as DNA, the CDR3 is TGTGCCAGCAGCCAAGGGTGGATTGGGGGACAGAACACTGAAGCTTTCTTT. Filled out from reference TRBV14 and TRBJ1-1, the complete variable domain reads EAGVTQFPSHSVIEKGQTVTLRCDPISGHDNLYWYRRVMGKEIKFLLHFVKESKQDESGMPNNRFLAERTGGTYSTLKVQPAELEDSGVYFCASSQGWIGGQNTEAFFGQGTRLTVV.

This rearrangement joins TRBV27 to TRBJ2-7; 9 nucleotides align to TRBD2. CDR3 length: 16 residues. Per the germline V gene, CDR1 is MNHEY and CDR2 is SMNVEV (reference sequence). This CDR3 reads CAKDAMGREGRYEQYF. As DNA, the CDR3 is TGTGCTAAGGACGCCATGGGGCGGGAGGGCCGGTACGAGCAGTACTTC.

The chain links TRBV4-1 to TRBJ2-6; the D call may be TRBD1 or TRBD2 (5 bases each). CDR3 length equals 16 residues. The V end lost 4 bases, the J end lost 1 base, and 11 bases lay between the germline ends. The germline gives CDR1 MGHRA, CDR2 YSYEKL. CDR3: CASSPLGRSGANVLTF. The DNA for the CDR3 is TGCGCCAGCAGCCCATTGGGACGATCTGGGGCCAACGTCCTGACTTTC.